Sequencing of this T cell receptor beta chain was carried out in a study of PD-1 blockade in mismatch repair-deficient tumors. Study-wide results and limits: After pembrolizumab, tumor-resident clones rose rapidly, then generally contracted before radiologic responses.

Profiling relied on immunoSEQ multiplex PCR, and the TCRdb table lists in-frame clones only, not all of them. The sample holds 15,000 to 20,000 clones; about four fifths are singletons and the top ten take around a sixth. Germline V CDR1 and CDR2: MNHNS, SASEGT. The CDR3 sequence is 14 residues long. Trimming removed 4 bases from V and 6 bases from J; junction bases left unmatched: 3. With regard to this clone: As yet, its antigen is unknown.

This chain links TRBV6-1 with TRBJ2-1; TRBD1 agrees at 10 bases. The sequencing used PBMCs, collected before pembrolizumab treatment. This TCR came from an adult with mismatch repair-deficient cancer. The CDR3 sequence is CASSGQGASNEQFF. For the CDR3, the DNA is TGTGCCAGCAGTGGACAGGGGGCTAGCAATGAGCAGTTCTTC.